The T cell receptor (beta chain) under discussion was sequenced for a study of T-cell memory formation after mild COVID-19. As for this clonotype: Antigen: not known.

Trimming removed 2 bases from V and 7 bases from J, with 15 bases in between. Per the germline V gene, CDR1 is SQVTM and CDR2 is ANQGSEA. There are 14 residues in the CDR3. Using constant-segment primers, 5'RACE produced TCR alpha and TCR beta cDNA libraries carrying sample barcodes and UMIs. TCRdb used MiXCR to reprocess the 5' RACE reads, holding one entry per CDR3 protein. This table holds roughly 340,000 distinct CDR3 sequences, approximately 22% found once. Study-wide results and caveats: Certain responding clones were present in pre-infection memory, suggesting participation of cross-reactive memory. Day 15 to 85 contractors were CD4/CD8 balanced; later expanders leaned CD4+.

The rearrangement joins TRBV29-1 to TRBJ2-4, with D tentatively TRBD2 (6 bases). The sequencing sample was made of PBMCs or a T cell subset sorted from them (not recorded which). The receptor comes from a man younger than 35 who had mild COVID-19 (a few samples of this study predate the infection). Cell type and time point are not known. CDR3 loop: CSVERGVGGNIQYF. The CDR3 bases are TGCAGCGTTGAACGCGGGGTAGGAGGGAACATTCAGTACTTC.